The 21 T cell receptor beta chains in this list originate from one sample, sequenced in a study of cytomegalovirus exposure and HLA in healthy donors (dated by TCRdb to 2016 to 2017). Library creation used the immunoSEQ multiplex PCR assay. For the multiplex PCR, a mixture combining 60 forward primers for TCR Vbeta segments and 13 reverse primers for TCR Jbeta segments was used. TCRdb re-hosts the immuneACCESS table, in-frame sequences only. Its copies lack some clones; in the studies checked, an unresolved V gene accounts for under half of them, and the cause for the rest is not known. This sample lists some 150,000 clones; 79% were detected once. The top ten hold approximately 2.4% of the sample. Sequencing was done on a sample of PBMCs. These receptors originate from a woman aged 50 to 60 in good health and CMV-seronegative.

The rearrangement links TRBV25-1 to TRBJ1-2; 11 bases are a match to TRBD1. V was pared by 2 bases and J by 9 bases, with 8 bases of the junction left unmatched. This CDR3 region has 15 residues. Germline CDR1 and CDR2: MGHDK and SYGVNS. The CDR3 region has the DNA TGTGCCAGCAGTGAAGCCGGGACAGGGGGAATGAGCTACACCTTC. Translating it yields CASSEAGTGGMSYTF.

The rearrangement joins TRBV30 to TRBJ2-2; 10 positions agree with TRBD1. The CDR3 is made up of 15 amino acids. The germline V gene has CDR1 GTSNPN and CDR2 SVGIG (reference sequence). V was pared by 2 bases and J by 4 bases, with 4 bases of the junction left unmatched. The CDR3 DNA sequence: TGTGCCTGGAGTAAGGACAGGGGGGGCACCGGGGAGCTGTTTTTT. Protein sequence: CAWSKDRGGTGELFF.

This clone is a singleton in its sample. The CDR3, as DNA: TGTGCCAGCAGCCTACGGGACAGGCTAGATACGCAGTATTTT. Translated: CASSLRDRLDTQYF. This chain joins TRBV6-5 and TRBJ2-3; 8 bases agree with TRBD1. The CDR3 has 14 amino acids. CDR1 and CDR2 from the germline V gene are MNHEY and SVGAGI. The J segment lost 5 bases and the V segment lost 6 bases, leaving 7 bases of the junction unmatched.

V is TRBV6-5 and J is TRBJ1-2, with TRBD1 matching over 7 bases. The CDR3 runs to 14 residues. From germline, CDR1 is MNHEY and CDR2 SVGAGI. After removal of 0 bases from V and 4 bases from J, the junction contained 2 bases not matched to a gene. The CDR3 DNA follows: TGTGCCAGCAGTTACTCGGACAGGTCCTATGGCTACACCTTC. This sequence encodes CASSYSDRSYGYTF.

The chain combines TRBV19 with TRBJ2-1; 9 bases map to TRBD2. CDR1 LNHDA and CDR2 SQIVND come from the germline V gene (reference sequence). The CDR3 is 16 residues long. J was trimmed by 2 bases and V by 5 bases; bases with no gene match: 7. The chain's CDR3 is CASSSLAGFAYNEQFF. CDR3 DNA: TGTGCCAGTAGTTCCCTAGCGGGGTTCGCCTACAATGAGCAGTTCTTC.

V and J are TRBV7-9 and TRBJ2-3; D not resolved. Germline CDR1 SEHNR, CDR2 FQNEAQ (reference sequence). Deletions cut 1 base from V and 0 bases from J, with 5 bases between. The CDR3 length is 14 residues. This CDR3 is CASSLGLSTDTQYF. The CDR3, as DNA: TGTGCCAGCAGCTTAGGACTGAGCACAGATACGCAGTATTTT.

The CDR3 DNA reads as TGTGCCAGCAGTTACCTTTCTAGCGGGAGATCAGATACGCAGTATTTT. Protein product: CASSYLSSGRSDTQYF. The gene calls are TRBV27 and TRBJ2-3, with 10 bases aligning to TRBD2. The CDR3 totals 16 residues. Germline V lookup: CDR1 MNHEY, CDR2 SMNVEV (reference sequence). The V gene end was trimmed by 4 bases and the J gene end by 4 bases; junction bases not matched to a gene: 8.

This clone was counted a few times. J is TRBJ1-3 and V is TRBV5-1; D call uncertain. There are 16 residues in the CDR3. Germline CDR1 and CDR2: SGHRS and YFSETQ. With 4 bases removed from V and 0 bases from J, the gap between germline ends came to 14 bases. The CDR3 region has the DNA TGCGCCAGCAGCCCCCTCGAGGGATTCTCTGGAAACACCATATATTTT. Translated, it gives CASSPLEGFSGNTIYF. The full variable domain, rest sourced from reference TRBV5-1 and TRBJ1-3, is KAGVTQTPRYLIKTRGQQVTLSCSPISGHRSVSWYQQTPGQGLQFLFEYFSETQRNKGNFPGRFSGRQFSNSRSEMNVSTLELGDSALYLCASSPLEGFSGNTIYFGEGSWLTVV.

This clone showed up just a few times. The CDR3 DNA reads as TGTGCCAGCAGCTTAGACAGGGGGCGCGGGCAGCCCCAGCATTTT. This sequence encodes CASSLDRGRGQPQHF. The chain uses TRBV7-2 and TRBJ1-5, with TRBD1 matching over 9 bases. Germline trimming cut 1 base from V and 7 bases from J; bases unmatched to any gene: 5. Germline CDR1 and CDR2: SGHTA and FQGNSA. There are 15 residues in the CDR3.

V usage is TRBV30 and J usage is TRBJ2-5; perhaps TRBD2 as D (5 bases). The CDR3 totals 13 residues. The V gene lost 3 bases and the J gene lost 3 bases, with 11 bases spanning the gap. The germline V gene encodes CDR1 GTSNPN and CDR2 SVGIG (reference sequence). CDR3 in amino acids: CAWRKDGEETQYF. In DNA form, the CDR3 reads TGTGCCTGGAGAAAGGACGGGGAAGAGACCCAGTACTTC. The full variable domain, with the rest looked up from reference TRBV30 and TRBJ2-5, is SQTIHQWPATLVQPVGSPLSLECTVEGTSNPNLYWYRQAAGRGLQLLFYSVGIGQISSEVPQNLSASRPQDRQFILSSKKLLLSDSGFYLCAWRKDGEETQYFGPGTRLLVL.

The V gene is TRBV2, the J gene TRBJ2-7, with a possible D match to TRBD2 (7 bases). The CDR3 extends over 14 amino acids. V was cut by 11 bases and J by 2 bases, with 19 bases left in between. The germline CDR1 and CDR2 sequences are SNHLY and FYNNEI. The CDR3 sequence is CAHDGGPIPYEQYF. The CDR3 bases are TGTGCCCATGACGGGGGGCCGATACCCTACGAGCAGTACTTC.

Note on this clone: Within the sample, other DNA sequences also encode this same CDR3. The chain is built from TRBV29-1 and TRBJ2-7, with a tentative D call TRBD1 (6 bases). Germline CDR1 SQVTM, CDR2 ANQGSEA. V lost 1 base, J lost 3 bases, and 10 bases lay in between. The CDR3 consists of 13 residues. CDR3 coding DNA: TGCAGCGTTGAAGGGACAGTCAGCTACGAGCAGTACTTC. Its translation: CSVEGTVSYEQYF.

Written as DNA, the CDR3 is TGTGCCAGCAGTCGCGGGGGTTCCTACGAGCAGTACTTC. Protein: CASSRGGSYEQYF. The rearrangement uses TRBV28 and TRBJ2-7; 7 bases agree with TRBD2. Germline CDR1 MDHEN, CDR2 SYDVKM. V was clipped by 5 bases and J by 1 base; unmatched bases: 2. The CDR3 runs 13 residues.

CDR3 in DNA: TGTGCCTGGCGGGACTCCTACGAGCAGTACTTC. Its translation: CAWRDSYEQYF. The V and J genes are TRBV30 and TRBJ2-5; possible D gene TRBD2, 5 bases. The J call may not be correct, given that the DNA end is closer to TRBJ2-7. The CDR3 contains 11 residues. Germline loops: CDR1 GTSNPN, CDR2 SVGIG (reference sequence).

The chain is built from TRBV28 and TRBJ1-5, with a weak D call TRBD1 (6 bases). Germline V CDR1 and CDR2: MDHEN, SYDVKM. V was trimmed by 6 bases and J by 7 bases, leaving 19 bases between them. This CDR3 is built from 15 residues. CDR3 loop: CASSPPQGRRQPQHF. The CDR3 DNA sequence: TGTGCCAGCAGCCCGCCACAGGGCAGGAGGCAGCCCCAGCATTTT.

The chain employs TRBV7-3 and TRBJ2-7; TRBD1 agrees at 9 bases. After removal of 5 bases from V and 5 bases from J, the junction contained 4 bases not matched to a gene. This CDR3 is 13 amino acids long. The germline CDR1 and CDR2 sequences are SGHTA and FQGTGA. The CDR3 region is CASSTRQGDEQYF. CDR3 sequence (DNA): TGTGCCAGCAGCACGCGACAGGGGGACGAGCAGTACTTC. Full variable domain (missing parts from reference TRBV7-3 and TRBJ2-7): GAGVSQTPSNKVTEKGKYVELRCDPISGHTALYWYRQSLGQGPEFLIYFQGTGAADDSGLPNDRFFAVRPEGSVSTLKIQRTERGDSAVYLCASSTRQGDEQYFGPGTRLTVT.

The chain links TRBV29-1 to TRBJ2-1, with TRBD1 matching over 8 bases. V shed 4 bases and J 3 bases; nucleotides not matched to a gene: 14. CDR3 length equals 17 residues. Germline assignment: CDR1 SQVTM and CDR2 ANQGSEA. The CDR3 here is CSVGATVGDRNYNEQFF. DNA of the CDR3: TGCAGCGTTGGTGCCACGGTGGGGGACAGGAACTACAATGAGCAGTTCTTC.

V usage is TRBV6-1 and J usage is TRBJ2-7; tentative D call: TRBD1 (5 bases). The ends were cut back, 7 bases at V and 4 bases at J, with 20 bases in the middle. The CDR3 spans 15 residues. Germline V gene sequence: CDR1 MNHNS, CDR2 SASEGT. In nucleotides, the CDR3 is TGTGCCAGCAATCGGGCAGGGATCGTAGGATACGAGCAGTACTTC. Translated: CASNRAGIVGYEQYF.

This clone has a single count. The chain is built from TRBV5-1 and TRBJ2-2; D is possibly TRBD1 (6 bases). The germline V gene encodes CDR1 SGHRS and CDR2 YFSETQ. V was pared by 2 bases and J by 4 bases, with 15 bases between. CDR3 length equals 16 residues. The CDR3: CASSFRDISGTGELFF. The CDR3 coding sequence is TGCGCCAGCAGCTTTCGGGACATCTCGGGCACCGGGGAGCTGTTTTTT.

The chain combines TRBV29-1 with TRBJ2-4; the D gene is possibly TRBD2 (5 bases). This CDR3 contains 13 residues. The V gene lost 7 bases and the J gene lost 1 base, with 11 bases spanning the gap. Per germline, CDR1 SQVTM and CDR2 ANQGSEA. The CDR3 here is CSAGSEAKNIQYF. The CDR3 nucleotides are TGCAGCGCCGGTAGCGAGGCCAAAAACATTCAGTACTTC.

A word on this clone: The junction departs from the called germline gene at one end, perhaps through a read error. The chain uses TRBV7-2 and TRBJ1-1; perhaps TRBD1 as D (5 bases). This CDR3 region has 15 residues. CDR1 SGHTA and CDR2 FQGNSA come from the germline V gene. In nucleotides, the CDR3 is TGTGCCGGCAGCTTAGAGGGGTTGGCGAACACTGAAGCTTTCTTT. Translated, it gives CAGSLEGLANTEAFF.